This record concerns one T cell receptor beta chain sequence. Germline-derived CDR1 and CDR2 are SGHDT and YYEEEE. The CDR3 covers 16 residues. V lost 2 bases to trimming and J lost 3 bases, with 15 bases between them. The sample belongs to a study of blood T cell repertoires in COVID-19. About the study: In each case, the material was cDNA or gDNA derived from T cells, B-cell-depleted T cells, or PBMCs.

Per the original methods: How many nucleated cells were present was estimated from reference gene primer amplification. Clones were sequenced by immunoSEQ multiplex PCR, and TCRdb holds only the in-frame ones, with some missing. The DNA gave D and trimming, while V, J and clone size come from that table. The sample has approximately 160,000 clones; around 84% are singletons. The TCR was taken from a man in his fifties with active or convalescent COVID-19. V gene TRBV5-6 combines with J gene TRBJ2-1; no clear D. The specimen sequenced was peripheral blood. This chain's CDR3 is CASSLLASSLYNEQFF. CDR3 nucleotide sequence: TGTGCCAGCAGCTTATTAGCCTCCTCCCTCTACAATGAGCAGTTCTTC.